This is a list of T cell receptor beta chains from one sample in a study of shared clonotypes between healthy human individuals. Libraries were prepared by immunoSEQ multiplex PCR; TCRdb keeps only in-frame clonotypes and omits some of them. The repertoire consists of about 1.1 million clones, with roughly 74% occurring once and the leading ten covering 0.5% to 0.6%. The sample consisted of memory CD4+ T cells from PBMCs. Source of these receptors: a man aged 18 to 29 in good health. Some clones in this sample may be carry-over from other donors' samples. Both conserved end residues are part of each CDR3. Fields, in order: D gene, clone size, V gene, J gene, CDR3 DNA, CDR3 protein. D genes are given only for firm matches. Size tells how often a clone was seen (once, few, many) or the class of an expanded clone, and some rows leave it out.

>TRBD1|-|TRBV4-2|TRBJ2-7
TGTGCCAGCAGCCAAGAGCAACAGGGGCCTTACGAGCAGTACTTC
CASSQEQQGPYEQYF
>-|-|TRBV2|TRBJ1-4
TGTGCCAGCAGGGTTAAACAAGAAAAACTGTTTTTT
CASRVKQEKLFF
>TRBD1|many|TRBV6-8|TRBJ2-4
TGTGCCAGCAGTGCCAGACAGGGGGAGTACATTCAGTACTTC
CASSARQGEYIQYF
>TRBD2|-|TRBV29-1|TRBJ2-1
TGCAGCGTTGAAGAGACTAGCGAAAATTACAATGAGCAGTTCTTC
CSVEETSENYNEQFF
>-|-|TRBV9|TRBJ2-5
TGTGCCAGCAGCGTAGGAACCTACCAAGAGACCCAGTACTTC
CASSVGTYQETQYF
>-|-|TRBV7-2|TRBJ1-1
TGTGCCAGCAGCTTAAGCGTGAACACTGAAGCTTTCTTT
CASSLSVNTEAFF
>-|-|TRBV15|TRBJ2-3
TGTGCCACCAGCCCCCAGGCGGGGTCCATCACAGATACGCAGTATTTT
CATSPQAGSITDTQYF
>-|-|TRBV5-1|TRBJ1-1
TGCGCCAGCAGCACAGACCGGTGGGGGAACACTGAAGCTTTCTTT
CASSTDRWGNTEAFF
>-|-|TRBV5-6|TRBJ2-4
TGTGCCAGCAGCTTGGTGGGGAACATTCAGTACTTC
CASSLVGNIQYF
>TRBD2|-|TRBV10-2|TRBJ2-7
TGCGCCAGCAGGCCCGGGGTGGTACTAGCGGGAGTCCACTCCTACGAGCAGTACTTC
CASRPGVVLAGVHSYEQYF
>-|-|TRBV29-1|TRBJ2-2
TGCAGCGTTGGGGCCTCGGGGTCCGGGGAGCTGTTTTTT
CSVGASGSGELFF
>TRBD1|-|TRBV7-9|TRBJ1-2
TGTGCCAGCAGCTCCCGGACAGGGGGCGCGGATGGCTACACCTTC
CASSSRTGGADGYTF
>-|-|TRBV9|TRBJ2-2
TGTGCCAGTAGCGGAAGATCCCCCGGGGAGCTGTTTTTT
CASSGRSPGELFF
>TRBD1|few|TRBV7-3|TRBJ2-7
TGTGCCAGCAGCATTTCCGGGACAGGGGCCCACGAGCAGTACTTC
CASSISGTGAHEQYF
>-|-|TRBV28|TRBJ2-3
TGTGCCAGCACCGGGACAGATACGCAGTATTTT
CASTGTDTQYF
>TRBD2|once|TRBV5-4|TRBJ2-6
TGTGCCAGCTTTCACAAGCGGGACTCTGGGGCCAACGTCCTGACTTTC
CASFHKRDSGANVLTF
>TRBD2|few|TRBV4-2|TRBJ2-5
TGTGCCAGCAGCCCGGGGACTAGCGGGTCCCAAGAGACCCAGTACTTC
CASSPGTSGSQETQYF
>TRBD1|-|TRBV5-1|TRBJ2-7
TGCGCCAGCAGCTTAACCGGGACAGGGGGAGGGGAGCAGTACTTC
CASSLTGTGGGEQYF
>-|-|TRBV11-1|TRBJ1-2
TGTGCCAGCAGCCGGGACACTAGGAAGGGCTACACCTTC
CASSRDTRKGYTF
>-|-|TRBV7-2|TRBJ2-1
TGTGCCAGCAGCTTAACTTACAATGAGCAGTTCTTC
CASSLTYNEQFF
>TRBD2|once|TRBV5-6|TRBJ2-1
TGTGCCAGCAGCCTCGATTTTAGCGGGAGCTACCATGAGCAGTTCTTC
CASSLDFSGSYHEQFF
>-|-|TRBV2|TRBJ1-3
TGTGCCAGCAGTGAGGGTTATCCTGGAAACACCATATATTTT
CASSEGYPGNTIYF
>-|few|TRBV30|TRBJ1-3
TGTGCCTGGAGCCTCCTCTCGACCTCCACCATATATTTT
CAWSLLSTSTIYF
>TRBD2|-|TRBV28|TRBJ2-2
TGTGCCAGCAGCTATCCGGCCCGGGGGGCGAACACCGGGGAGCTGTTTTTT
CASSYPARGANTGELFF
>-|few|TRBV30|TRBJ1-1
TGTGCCTGGAGTGGGGTTCGAACTGAAGCTTTCTTT
CAWSGVRTEAFF
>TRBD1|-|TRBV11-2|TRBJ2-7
TGTGCCAGCAGCTTATCGGGACAGCTTTACGAGCAGTACTTC
CASSLSGQLYEQYF
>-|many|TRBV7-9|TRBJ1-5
TGTGCCAGCAGCCCCACTTCAAGGTCCCAGCCCCAGCATTTT
CASSPTSRSQPQHF
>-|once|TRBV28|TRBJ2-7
TGTGCCAGCAGTCCCGGACGGCTCTGGGGAGAGCAGTACTTC
CASSPGRLWGEQYF
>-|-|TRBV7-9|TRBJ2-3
TGTGCCAGCAGTCATAATCCGGGGGATACGCAGTATTTT
CASSHNPGDTQYF
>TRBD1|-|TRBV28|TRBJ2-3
TGTGCCAGCAGGGCGACAGGGGTTCAGGGCGCAGATACGCAGTATTTT
CASRATGVQGADTQYF
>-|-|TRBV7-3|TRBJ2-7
TGTGCCAGCAGCAGGGTATGGGGTAGCGAGCAGTACTTC
CASSRVWGSEQYF
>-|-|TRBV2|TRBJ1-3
TGTGCCAGCACCAGGAGCTCTGGAAACACCATATATTTT
CASTRSSGNTIYF
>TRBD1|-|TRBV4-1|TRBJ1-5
TGCGCCAGCAGCCAGGGCGGGACAGGGGGCGGCAATCAGCCCCAGCATTTT
CASSQGGTGGGNQPQHF
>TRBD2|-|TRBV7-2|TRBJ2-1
TGTGCCAGCAGCTTGAGAGCGGGAGCCTACAATGAGCAGTTCTTC
CASSLRAGAYNEQFF
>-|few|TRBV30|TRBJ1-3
TGTGCCTGGAGTGTAAATACTGGAAACACCATATATTTT
CAWSVNTGNTIYF
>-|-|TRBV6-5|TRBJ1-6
TGTGCCAGCAGTTACCGTGGGCGGACACCCCTCCACTTT
CASSYRGRTPLHF
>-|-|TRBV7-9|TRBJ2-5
TGTGCCAGCAGCTTAGGCGGGAATGTGGAGACCCAGTACTTC
CASSLGGNVETQYF
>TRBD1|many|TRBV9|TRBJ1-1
TGTGCCAGCAGCGTCGGAACCGACAGGGAGGGTACTGAAGCTTTCTTT
CASSVGTDREGTEAFF
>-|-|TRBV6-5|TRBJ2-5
TGTGCCAGCAGTTACGGCCAGGACCAAGAGACCCAGTACTTC
CASSYGQDQETQYF
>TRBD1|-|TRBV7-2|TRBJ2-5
TGTGCCAGCACCTTAACCAGGGGGGAGACCCAGTACTTC
CASTLTRGETQYF
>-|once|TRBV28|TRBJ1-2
TGTGCCAGCAGTGGGTCTTACAGGGTCGGCTACACCTTC
CASSGSYRVGYTF
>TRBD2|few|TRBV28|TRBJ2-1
TGTGCCAGCAGTTTAGGCTCGAGCGGGGCCGACAATGAGCAGTTCTTC
CASSLGSSGADNEQFF
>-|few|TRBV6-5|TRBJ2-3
TGTGCCAGCAGTAAAGGGGCCAGCACAGATACGCAGTATTTT
CASSKGASTDTQYF
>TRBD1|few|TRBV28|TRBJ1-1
TGTGCCAGCAGTTTAAGTGCGGGTAGCTGGGCGACAGGGTCGGCTGAAGCTTTCTTT
CASSLSAGSWATGSAEAFF
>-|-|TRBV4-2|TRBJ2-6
TGTGCCAGCAGTCCGGTCGGCTTCTCTGGGGCCAACGTCCTGACTTTC
CASSPVGFSGANVLTF
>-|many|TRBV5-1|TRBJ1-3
TGCGCCAGCAGCGCCACGTCCGGGACCGTAACCACCATATATTTT
CASSATSGTVTTIYF
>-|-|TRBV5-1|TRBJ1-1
TGTGCCAGCAGCTTGGGTGCACGGCAGGCAGCTTTCTTT
CASSLGARQAAFF
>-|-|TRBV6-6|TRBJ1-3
TGTGCCAGCAGTTACTCGATGGGCGGTACTGGAAACACCATATATTTT
CASSYSMGGTGNTIYF
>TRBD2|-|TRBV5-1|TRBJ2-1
TGCGCCAGCAGCTTGGTCGCTAGCGGTCCCTACAATGAGCAGTTCTTC
CASSLVASGPYNEQFF
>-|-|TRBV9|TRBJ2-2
TGTGCCAGCAGCGTAGGACAGGCTATTACCGGGGAGCTGTTTTTT
CASSVGQAITGELFF
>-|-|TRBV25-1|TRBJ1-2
TGTGCCAGCAGTGATCTGGGAGGAACTAGGTATGGCTACACCTTC
CASSDLGGTRYGYTF
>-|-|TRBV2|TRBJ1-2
TGTGCCAGCAGTGAGTCCAGATCCCTGTTGCTCGATGGCTACACCTTC
CASSESRSLLLDGYTF
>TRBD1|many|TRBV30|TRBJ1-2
TGTGCCTGGAGTGTACTACGGGACAGGGGCTATGGCTACACCTTC
CAWSVLRDRGYGYTF
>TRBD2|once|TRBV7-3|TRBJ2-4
TGTGCCAGCAGCCGGACTAGCGGGACCGGGGACATTCAGTACTTC
CASSRTSGTGDIQYF